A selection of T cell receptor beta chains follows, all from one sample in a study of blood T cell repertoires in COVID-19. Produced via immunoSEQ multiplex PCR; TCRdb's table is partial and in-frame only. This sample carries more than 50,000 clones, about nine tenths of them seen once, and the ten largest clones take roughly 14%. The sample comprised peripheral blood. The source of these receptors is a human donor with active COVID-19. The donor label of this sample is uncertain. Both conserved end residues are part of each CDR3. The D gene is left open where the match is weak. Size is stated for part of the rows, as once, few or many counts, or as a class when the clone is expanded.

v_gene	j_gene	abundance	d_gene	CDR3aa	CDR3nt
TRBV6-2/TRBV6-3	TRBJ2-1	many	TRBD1	CASSYLAEGAGNEQFF	TGTGCCAGCAGTTACTTGGCCGAGGGGGCAGGCAATGAGCAGTTCTTC
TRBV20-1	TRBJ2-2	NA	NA	CSAQAGELFF	TGCAGTGCCCAGGCCGGGGAGCTGTTTTTT
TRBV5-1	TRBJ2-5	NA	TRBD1	CASSSQTGGGVETQYF	TGCGCCAGCAGCTCCCAGACAGGGGGCGGGGTAGAGACCCAGTACTTC
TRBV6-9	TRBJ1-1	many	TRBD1	CASLTGGFRTEAFF	TGTGCCAGCCTGACAGGGGGCTTTCGCACTGAAGCTTTCTTT
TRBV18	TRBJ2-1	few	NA	CASSRDTKSEQFF	TGTGCCAGCTCACGGGACACTAAGTCTGAGCAGTTCTTC
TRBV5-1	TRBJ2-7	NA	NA	CASSQTAVRGEQYF	TGCGCCAGCAGCCAGACGGCAGTTCGGGGCGAGCAGTACTTC
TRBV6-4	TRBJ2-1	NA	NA	CASSDTTHNEQFF	TGTGCCAGCAGTGATACTACCCACAATGAGCAGTTCTTC
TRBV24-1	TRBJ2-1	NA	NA	CATSDSGGYGNEQFF	TGTGCCACCAGTGATTCCGGGGGATACGGCAATGAGCAGTTCTTC
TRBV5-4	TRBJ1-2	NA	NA	CASSLDRTYGYTF	TGTGCCAGCAGCTTGGACAGGACCTATGGCTACACCTTC
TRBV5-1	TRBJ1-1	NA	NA	CASSLPGYYTEAFF	TGCGCCAGCAGCTTGCCAGGGTACTACACTGAAGCTTTCTTT
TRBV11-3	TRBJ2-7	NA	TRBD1	CASSPGQGIDEQYF	TGTGCCAGCAGCCCGGGACAGGGGATCGACGAGCAGTACTTC
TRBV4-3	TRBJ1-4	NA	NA	CASSLTPGGSDGKLFF	TGCGCCAGCAGCCTGACCCCGGGGGGCTCCGATGGAAAACTGTTTTTT
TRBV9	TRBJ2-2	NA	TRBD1	CASSARAIAGQGAGELFF	TGTGCCAGCAGCGCAAGAGCAATCGCGGGACAGGGGGCCGGGGAGCTGTTTTTT
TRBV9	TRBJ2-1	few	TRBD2	CASSVEAGGTEQFF	TGTGCCAGCAGCGTAGAAGCGGGGGGGACTGAGCAGTTCTTC
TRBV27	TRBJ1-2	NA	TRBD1	CASSLTNRGQGYTF	TGTGCCAGCAGTCTTACCAACAGGGGGCAGGGCTACACCTTC
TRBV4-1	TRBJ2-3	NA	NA	CASSQYQRSSTDTQYF	TGCGCCAGCAGCCAATACCAGCGGTCTAGCACAGATACGCAGTATTTT
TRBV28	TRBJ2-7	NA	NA	CASRPVSRYEQYF	TGTGCCAGCAGACCCGTTAGCCGCTACGAGCAGTACTTC
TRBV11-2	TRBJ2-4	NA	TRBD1	CASSLAGTGGIQYF	TGTGCCAGCAGCTTAGCCGGGACAGGGGGCATTCAGTACTTC
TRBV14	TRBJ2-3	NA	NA	CASSGRLTDTQYF	TGTGCCAGCAGTGGGAGGCTAACAGATACGCAGTATTTT
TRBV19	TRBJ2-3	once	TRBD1	CASSIMTGKTDTQYF	TGTGCCAGTAGTATTATGACAGGGAAGACAGATACGCAGTATTTT
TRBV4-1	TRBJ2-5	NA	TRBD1	CASSQNGGQEKETQYF	TGCGCCAGCAGCCAGAATGGTGGACAGGAAAAAGAGACCCAGTACTTC
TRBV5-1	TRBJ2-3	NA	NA	CASGQGSSTDTQYF	TGCGCCAGCGGTCAGGGTAGCAGCACAGATACGCAGTATTTT
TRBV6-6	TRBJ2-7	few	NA	CASRLDGEIYEQYF	TGTGCCAGCAGATTAGACGGGGAGATCTACGAGCAGTACTTC
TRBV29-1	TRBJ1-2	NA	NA	CSVEGSGDRGYTF	TGCAGCGTTGAAGGGTCAGGGGATCGAGGCTACACCTTC
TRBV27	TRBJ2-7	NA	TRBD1	CASSKNGRDRESREQYF	TGTGCCAGCAGCAAAAATGGGCGGGACAGGGAGTCGAGGGAGCAGTACTTC
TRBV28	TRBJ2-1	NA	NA	CATNEGGYNEQFF	TGTGCCACCAACGAAGGGGGATACAATGAGCAGTTCTTC
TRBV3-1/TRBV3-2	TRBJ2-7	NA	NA	CASSQDVGEGYEQYF	TGTGCCAGCAGCCAAGATGTGGGAGAGGGATACGAGCAGTACTTC
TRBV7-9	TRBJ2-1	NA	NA	CASSLRTGSSYNEQFF	TGTGCCAGCAGCTTAAGGACTGGAAGCTCCTACAATGAGCAGTTCTTC
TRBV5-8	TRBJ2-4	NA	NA	CASSFWEVKNIQYF	TGTGCCAGCAGCTTCTGGGAGGTCAAAAACATTCAGTACTTC
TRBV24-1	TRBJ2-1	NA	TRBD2	CATSDSIAGVRNEQFF	TGTGCCACCAGTGATTCAATAGCGGGAGTTCGAAATGAGCAGTTCTTC
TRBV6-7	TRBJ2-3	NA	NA	CASSYDPRYRSRGTDTQYF	TGTGCCAGCAGTTACGACCCCCGCTACCGGTCCCGGGGCACAGATACGCAGTATTTT
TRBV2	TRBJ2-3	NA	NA	CASSPPDSTDTQYF	TGTGCCAGCAGCCCTCCAGACAGTACAGATACGCAGTATTTT
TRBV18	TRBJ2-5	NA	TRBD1	CASSPPGRGRGETQYF	TGTGCCAGCTCACCACCGGGCAGGGGGCGAGGCGAGACCCAGTACTTC
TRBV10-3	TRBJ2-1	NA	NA	CAIGEAYNEQFF	TGTGCCATCGGGGAGGCCTACAATGAGCAGTTCTTC
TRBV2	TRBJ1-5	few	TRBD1	CASSRQGSNQPQHF	TGTGCCAGCAGTCGACAGGGGAGCAATCAGCCCCAGCATTTT
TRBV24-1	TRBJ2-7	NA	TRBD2	CATSEWTSGRKIPYEQYF	TGTGCCACCAGTGAGTGGACTAGCGGGAGGAAGATACCTTACGAGCAGTACTTC
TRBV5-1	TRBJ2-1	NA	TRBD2	CASKASGPYNEQFF	TGCGCCAGCAAGGCTAGCGGGCCCTACAATGAGCAGTTCTTC
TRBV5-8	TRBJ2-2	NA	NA	CASSRVWGGGNTGELFF	TGTGCCAGCAGCCGGGTCTGGGGAGGCGGAAACACCGGGGAGCTGTTTTTT
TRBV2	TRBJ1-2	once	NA	CASSTGKNYGYTF	TGTGCCAGCAGCACAGGGAAGAATTATGGCTACACCTTC
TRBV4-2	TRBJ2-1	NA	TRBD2	CASSQDPPRSGRAYNEQFF	TGTGCCAGCAGCCAAGATCCCCCCCGTAGCGGGAGGGCCTACAATGAGCAGTTCTTC
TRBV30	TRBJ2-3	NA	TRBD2	CAWVAGAPGGDTQYF	TGTGCCTGGGTAGCGGGAGCCCCGGGGGGAGATACGCAGTATTTT